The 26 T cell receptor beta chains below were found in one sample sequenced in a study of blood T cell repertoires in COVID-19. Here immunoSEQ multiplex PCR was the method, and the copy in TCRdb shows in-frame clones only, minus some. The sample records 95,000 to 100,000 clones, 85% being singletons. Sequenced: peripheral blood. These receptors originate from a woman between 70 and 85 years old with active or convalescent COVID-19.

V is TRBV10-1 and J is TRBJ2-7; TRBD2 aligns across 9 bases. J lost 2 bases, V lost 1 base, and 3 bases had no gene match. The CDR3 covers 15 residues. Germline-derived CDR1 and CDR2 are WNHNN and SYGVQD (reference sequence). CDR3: CASSELASGAYEQYF. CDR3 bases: TGCGCCAGCAGTGAGTTGGCTAGCGGGGCCTACGAGCAGTACTTC.

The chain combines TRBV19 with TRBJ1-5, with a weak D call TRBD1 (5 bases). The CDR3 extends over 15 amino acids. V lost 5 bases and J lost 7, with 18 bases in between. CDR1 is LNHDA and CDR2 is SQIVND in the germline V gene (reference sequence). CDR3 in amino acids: CASSQGRAGEQPQHF. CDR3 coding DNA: TGTGCCAGTAGTCAGGGCAGGGCTGGAGAGCAGCCCCAGCATTTT.

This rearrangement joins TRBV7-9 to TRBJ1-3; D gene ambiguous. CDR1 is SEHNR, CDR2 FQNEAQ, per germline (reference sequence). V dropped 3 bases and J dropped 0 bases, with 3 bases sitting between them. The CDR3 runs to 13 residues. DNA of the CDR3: TGTGCCAGCAGCTTCAACTCTGGAAACACCATATATTTT. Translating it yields CASSFNSGNTIYF.

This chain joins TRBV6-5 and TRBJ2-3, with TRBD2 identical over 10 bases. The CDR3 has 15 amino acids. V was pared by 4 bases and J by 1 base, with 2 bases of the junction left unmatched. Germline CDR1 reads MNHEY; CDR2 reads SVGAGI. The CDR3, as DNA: TGTGCCAGCAGTTCAACTAGCGGGGGCACAGATACGCAGTATTTT. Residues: CASSSTSGGTDTQYF.

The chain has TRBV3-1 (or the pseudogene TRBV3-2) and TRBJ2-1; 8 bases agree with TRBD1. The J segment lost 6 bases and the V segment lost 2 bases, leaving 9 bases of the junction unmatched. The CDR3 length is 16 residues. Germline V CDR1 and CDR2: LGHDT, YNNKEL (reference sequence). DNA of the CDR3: TGTGCCAGCAGCCAATCAGGACAGGGAGATCTCAATGAGCAGTTCTTC. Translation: CASSQSGQGDLNEQFF.

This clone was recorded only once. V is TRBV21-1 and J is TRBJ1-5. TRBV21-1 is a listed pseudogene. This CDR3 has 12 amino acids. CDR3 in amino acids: CASSNEWQPQHF. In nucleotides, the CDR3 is TGTGCCAGCAGCAACGAGTGGCAGCCCCAGCATTTT.

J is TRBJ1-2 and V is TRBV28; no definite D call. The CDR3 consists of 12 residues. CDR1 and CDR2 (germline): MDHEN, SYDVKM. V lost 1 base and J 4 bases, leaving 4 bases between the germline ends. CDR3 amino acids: CASSLFSYGYTF. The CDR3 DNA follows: TGTGCCAGCAGTTTATTCTCCTATGGCTACACCTTC.

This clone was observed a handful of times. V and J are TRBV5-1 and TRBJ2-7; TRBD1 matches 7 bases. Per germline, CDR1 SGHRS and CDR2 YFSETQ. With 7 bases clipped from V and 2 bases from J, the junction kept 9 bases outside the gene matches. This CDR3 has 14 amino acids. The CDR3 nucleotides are TGCGCCAGCGCTCCAGGGACAGTGACCTACGAGCAGTACTTC. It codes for CASAPGTVTYEQYF.

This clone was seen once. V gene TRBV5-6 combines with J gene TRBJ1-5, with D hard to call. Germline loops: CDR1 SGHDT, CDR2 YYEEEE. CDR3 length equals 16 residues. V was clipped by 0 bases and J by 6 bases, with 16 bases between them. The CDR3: CASSLERGEGGQPQHF. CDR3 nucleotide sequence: TGTGCCAGCAGCTTGGAGCGCGGGGAGGGTGGTCAGCCCCAGCATTTT.

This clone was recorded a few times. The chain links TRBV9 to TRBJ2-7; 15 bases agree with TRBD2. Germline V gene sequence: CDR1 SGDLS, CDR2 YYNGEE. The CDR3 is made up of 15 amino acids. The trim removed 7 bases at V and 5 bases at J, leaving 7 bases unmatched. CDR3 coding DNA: TGTGCCAGCGGACTAGCGGGAGGGCCGTTGGACGAGCAGTACTTC. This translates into CASGLAGGPLDEQYF.

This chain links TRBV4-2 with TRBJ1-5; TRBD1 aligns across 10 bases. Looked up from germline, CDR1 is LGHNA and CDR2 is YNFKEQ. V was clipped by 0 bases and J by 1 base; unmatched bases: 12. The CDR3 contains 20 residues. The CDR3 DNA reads TGTGCCAGCAGCCAAGATCCCATGACAGGGGGCGGTAGGAGCAATCAGCCCCAGCATTTT. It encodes CASSQDPMTGGGRSNQPQHF.

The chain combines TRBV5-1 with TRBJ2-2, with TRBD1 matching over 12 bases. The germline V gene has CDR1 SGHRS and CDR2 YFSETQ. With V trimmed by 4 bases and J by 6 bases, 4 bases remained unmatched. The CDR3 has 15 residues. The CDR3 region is CASSTGTGGPGELFF. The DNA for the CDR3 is TGCGCCAGCAGCACCGGGACAGGGGGCCCCGGGGAGCTGTTTTTT.

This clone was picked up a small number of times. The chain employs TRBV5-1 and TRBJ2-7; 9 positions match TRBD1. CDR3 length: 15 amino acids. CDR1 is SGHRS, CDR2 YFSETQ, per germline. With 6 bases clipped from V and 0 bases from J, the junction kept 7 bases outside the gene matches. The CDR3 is CASTLGQGFSYEQYF. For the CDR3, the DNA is TGCGCCAGCACCCTGGGACAGGGCTTCTCCTACGAGCAGTACTTC.

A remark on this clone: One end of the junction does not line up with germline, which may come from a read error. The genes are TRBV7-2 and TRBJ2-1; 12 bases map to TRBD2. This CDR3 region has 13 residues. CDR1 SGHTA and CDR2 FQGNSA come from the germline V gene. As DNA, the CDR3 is TGTGCCAGCAGCATAGCTAGCGGGAGGGCGAAGTTCTTC. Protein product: CASSIASGRAKFF.

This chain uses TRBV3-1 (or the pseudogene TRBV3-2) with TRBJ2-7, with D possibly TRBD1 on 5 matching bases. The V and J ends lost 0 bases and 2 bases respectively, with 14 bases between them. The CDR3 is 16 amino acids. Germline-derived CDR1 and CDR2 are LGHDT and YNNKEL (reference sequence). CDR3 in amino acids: CASSQDLGRDPYEQYF. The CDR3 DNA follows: TGTGCCAGCAGCCAAGACCTGGGCAGGGATCCCTACGAGCAGTACTTC.

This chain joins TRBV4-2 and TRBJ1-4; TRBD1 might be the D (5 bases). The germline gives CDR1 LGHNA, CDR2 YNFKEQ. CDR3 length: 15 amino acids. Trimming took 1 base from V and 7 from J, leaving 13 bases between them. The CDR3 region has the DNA TGTGCCAGCAGCCAAGTGGGGGGTTCGGCTGAAAAACTGTTTTTT. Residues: CASSQVGGSAEKLFF.

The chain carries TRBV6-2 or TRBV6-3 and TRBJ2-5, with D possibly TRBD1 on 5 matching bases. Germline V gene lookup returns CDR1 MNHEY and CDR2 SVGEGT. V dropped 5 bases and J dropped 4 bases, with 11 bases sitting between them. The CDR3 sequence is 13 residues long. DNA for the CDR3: TGTGCCAGCAGTCTTCTGGGGCGAGAGACCCAGTACTTC. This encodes CASSLLGRETQYF.

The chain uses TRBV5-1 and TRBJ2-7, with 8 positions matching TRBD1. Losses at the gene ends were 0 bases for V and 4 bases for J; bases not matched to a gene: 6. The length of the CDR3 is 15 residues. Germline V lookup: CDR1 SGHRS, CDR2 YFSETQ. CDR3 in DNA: TGCGCCAGCAGCTTGGTGCAGGGGGCGGAATACGAGCAGTACTTC. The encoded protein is CASSLVQGAEYEQYF.

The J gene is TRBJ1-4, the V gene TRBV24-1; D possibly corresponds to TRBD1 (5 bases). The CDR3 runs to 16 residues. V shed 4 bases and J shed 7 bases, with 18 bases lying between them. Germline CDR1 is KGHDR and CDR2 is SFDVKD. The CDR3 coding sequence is TGTGCCACCAGTGACAGGGCAACTTCGGAGGGTGAAAAACTGTTTTTT. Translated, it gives CATSDRATSEGEKLFF.

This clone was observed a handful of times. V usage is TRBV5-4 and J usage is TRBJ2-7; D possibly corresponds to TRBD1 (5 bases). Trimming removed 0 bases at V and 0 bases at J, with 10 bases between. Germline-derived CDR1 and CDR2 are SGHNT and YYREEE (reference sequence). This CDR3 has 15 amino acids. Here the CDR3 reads CASSLGRQSSYEQYF. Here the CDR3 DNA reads TGTGCCAGCAGCTTGGGTCGACAGAGCTCCTACGAGCAGTACTTC. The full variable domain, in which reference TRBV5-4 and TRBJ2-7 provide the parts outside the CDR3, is ETGVTQSPTHLIKTRGQQVTLRCSSQSGHNTVSWYQQALGQGPQFIFQYYREEENGRGNFPPRFSGLQFPNYSSELNVNALELDDSALYLCASSLGRQSSYEQYFGPGTRLTVT.

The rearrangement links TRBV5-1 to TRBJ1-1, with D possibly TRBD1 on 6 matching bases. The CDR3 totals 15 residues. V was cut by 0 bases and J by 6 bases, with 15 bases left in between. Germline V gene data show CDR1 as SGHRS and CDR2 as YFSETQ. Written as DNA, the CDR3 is TGCGCCAGCAGCTTGGTTGCAGGGGTCCTGTCTGAAGCTTTCTTT. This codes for CASSLVAGVLSEAFF.

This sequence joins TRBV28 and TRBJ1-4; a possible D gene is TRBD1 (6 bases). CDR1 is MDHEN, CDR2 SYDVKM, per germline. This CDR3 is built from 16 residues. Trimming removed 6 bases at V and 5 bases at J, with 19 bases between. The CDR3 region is CASSSQGSEANEKLFF. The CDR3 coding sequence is TGTGCCAGCAGCTCACAGGGTAGTGAGGCGAATGAAAAACTGTTTTTT.

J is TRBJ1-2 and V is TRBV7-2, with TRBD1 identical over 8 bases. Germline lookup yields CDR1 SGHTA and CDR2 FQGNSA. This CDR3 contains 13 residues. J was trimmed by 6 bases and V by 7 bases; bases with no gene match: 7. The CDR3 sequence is CASILDRGDGYTF. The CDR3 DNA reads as TGTGCCAGCATCCTTGACAGGGGCGATGGCTACACCTTC.

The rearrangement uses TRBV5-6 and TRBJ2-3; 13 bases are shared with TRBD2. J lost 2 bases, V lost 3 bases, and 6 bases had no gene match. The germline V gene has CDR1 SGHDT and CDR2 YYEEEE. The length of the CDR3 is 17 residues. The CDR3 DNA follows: TGTGCCAGCAGCTACTGGACTAGCGGGAGCAACACAGATACGCAGTATTTT. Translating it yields CASSYWTSGSNTDTQYF.

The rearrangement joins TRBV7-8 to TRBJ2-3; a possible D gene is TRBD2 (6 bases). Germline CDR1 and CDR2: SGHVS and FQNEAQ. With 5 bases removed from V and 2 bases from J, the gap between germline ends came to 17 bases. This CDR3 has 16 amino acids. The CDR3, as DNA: TGTGCCAGCAGCCGAACTAGCAGCCGTCTCACAGATACGCAGTATTTT. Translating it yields CASSRTSSRLTDTQYF.

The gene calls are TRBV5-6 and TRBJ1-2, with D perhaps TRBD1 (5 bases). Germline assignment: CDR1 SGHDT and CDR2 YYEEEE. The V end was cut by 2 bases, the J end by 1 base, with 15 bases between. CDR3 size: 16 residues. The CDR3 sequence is CASSLETGVDNYGYTF. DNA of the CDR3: TGTGCCAGCAGCTTAGAAACAGGAGTGGATAACTATGGCTACACCTTC.